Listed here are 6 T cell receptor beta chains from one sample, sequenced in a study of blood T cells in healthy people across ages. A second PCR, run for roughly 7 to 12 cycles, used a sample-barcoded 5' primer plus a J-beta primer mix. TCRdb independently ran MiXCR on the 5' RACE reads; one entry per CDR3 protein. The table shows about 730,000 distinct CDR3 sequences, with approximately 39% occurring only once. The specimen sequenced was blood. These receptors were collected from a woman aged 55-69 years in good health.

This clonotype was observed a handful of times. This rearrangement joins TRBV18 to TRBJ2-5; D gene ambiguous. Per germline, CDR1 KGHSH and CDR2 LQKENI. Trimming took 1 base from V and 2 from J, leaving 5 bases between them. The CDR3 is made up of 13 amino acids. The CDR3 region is CASSPRNQETQYF. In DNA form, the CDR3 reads TGTGCCAGCTCACCACGTAATCAAGAGACCCAGTACTTC.

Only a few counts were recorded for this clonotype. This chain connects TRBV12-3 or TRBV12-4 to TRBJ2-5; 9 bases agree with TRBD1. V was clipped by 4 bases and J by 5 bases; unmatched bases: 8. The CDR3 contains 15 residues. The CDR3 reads CASSSRQGVGETQYF. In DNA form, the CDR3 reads TGTGCCAGCAGTTCAAGACAGGGGGTTGGGGAGACCCAGTACTTC.

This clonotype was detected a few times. This CDR3 is CASSLDTGGGEKLFF. The CDR3 region has the DNA TGCGCCAGCAGCTTGGATACAGGGGGAGGTGAAAAACTGTTTTTT. This chain links TRBV5-1 with TRBJ1-4; TRBD1 aligns across 8 bases. J gave up 7 bases and V 0 bases, and 5 bases lay outside the gene matches. This CDR3 comprises 15 residues. CDR1 is SGHRS, CDR2 YFSETQ, per germline.

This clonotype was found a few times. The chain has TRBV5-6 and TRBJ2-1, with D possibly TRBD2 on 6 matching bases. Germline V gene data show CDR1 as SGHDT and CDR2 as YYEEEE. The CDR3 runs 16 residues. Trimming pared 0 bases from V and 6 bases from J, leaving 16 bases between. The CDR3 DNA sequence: TGTGCCAGCAGCTTGGTTGGTAACGGGAGAGGCAATGAGCAGTTCTTC. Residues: CASSLVGNGRGNEQFF.

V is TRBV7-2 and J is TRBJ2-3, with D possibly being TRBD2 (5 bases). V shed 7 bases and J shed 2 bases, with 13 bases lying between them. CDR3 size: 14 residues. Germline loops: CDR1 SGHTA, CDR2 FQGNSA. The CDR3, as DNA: TGTGCCAGCACCCTCCAGCGGTACACAGATACGCAGTATTTT. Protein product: CASTLQRYTDTQYF. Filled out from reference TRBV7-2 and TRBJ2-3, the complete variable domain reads GAGVSQSPSNKVTEKGKDVELRCDPISGHTALYWYRQSLGQGLEFLIYFQGNSAPDKSGLPSDRFSAERTGGSVSTLTIQRTQQEDSAVYLCASTLQRYTDTQYFGPGTRLTVL.

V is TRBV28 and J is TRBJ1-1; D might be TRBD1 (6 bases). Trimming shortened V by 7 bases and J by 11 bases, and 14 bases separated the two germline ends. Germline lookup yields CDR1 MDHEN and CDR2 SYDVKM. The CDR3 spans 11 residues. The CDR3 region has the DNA TGTGCCAGCACCAGGGGTTCGGGGGCTTTCTTT. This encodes CASTRGSGAFF.